This T cell receptor beta chain was recorded in a study of T cells in Graves' hyperthyroidism and ophthalmopathy. Amplified TCR beta CDR3 regions derived from RNA transcripts. The TCR CDR3 first-round RT-PCR relied on the HTBI primer set. TCRdb recomputed calls from the multiplex PCR reads with MiXCR, one row per CDR3 protein. The data hold 400,000 to 600,000 distinct CDR3 sequences, with 20% to 25% observed a single time. Not enrolled were patients with uncontrolled infection, other autoimmune disease, pregnancy or lactation. Specimen: blood. This sequence originates from a man in his late teens or twenties with Graves' hyperthyroidism.

In DNA form, the CDR3 reads TGTGCCAGCAGCTTGGACACAGTCTATGGCTACACCTTC. Translated: CASSLDTVYGYTF. The gene calls are TRBV5-4 and TRBJ1-2; no firm D call. Trimming cost V 0 bases and J 4 bases, with 7 bases left between them. Germline V lookup: CDR1 SGHNT, CDR2 YYREEE (reference sequence). The CDR3 is 13 amino acids.